This is a list of T cell receptor beta chains from one sample in a study of CD8+CD57+ T cells in acquired aplastic anemia. TCRdb recomputed calls from the reads with MiXCR, one row per CDR3 protein. The sample holds 200,000 to 250,000 distinct CDR3 sequences, around half seen once. Source material: sorted CD4+, CD8+, or CD8+CD57+ T cells (not recorded which) from PBMCs. The receptors were gathered from a human donor with aplastic anemia. The CDR3 runs from the conserved cysteine through the conserved F or W. The order of the fields is V gene, clone size, D gene, J gene, CDR3 length, CDR3 protein, CDR3 DNA. The D gene is left open where the match is weak. Some rows mark clone size as missing; the rest say once, few, many or name a class of expanded clone.

>TRBV20-1|-|-|TRBJ2-1|12
CSARLRGWGQFF
TGCAGTGCTAGATTGAGGGGGTGGGGACAGTTCTTC
>TRBV30|-|-|TRBJ1-2|14
CAWREQGDPYGYTF
TGTGCCTGGAGAGAGCAGGGAGACCCCTATGGCTACACCTTC
>TRBV20-1|many|TRBD1|TRBJ1-6|19
CSARAGRDRDSSYNSPLHF
TGCAGTGCTAGAGCCGGCCGGGACAGGGATAGCTCCTATAATTCACCCCTCCACTTT
>TRBV3-1|-|TRBD1|TRBJ1-1|16
CASSPRQGGPNTEAFF
TGTGCCAGCAGCCCCCGACAGGGGGGACCGAACACTGAAGCTTTCTTT
>TRBV2|many|-|TRBJ1-1|12
CASDRSDTEAFF
TGTGCCAGCGACAGGTCGGACACTGAAGCTTTCTTT
>TRBV19|-|-|TRBJ1-5|13
CASVASLNQPQHF
TGTGCCAGTGTGGCCTCACTCAATCAGCCCCAGCATTTT
>TRBV27|few|-|TRBJ1-4|14
CASTTGLANEKLFF
TGTGCCAGCACAACAGGGTTGGCTAATGAAAAACTGTTTTTT
>TRBV7-8|many|TRBD2|TRBJ2-3|16
CASSLLAGVFTDTQYF
TGTGCCAGCAGCCTACTAGCGGGAGTGTTCACAGATACGCAGTATTTT
>TRBV7-2|many|TRBD1|TRBJ1-4|15
CASSWTGGANEKLFF
TGTGCCAGCAGCTGGACAGGGGGCGCAAATGAAAAACTGTTTTTT
>TRBV19|-|-|TRBJ2-7|13
CASSIGRTYEQYF
TGTGCCAGTAGTATCGGCAGGACCTACGAGCAGTACTTC